The sequence of this T cell receptor beta chain was determined in a study of OX40 agonist ivuxolimab in advanced cancers. Study outcomes and limitations: Clonal expansion was seen in CD4+ and CD8+ blood T cells by week 6 at 0.1 to 3.0 mg/kg. Also present in some nonresponders was a low level of normalized T-cell clonal expansion. Some of the lowest clonal expansion was seen in partial responders at 0.1-3.0 mg/kg. CD4+ T cells averaged fewer expanded clones than CD8+ T cells.

Only one count was recorded for this clone. The antigen is not known. The assay was immunoSEQ multiplex PCR, and TCRdb's table has in-frame clones only and misses some. The data show 150,000 to 180,000 clones, 85% to 95% seen once. The sequencing used CD4+ or CD8+ T cells sorted from blood, collected in a trial of the OX40 agonist ivuxolimab. The source is an adult with an advanced solid tumor such as melanoma, head and neck, liver or kidney cancer.

CDR3 in DNA: TGTGCCAGCAGCTTGGCCTCACATCTTGAAGCTTTCTTT. It yields the protein CASSLASHLEAFF. This rearrangement joins TRBV5-8 to TRBJ1-1; D call uncertain. The V and J ends lost 0 bases and 7 bases respectively, with 10 bases between them. Germline CDR1 reads SGHTS; CDR2 reads YDEGEE. This CDR3 is 13 amino acids long.